The clone carrying this T cell receptor (beta chain) has a handful of counts. Its specificity is not known. The CDR3 sequence is 16 residues long. Germline trimming cut 3 bases from V and 0 bases from J; bases unmatched to any gene: 8. Per the germline V gene, CDR1 is SGDLS and CDR2 is YYNGEE. The amount of total RNA extracted per sample was at least 5.5 micrograms. The use of a sample-barcoded 5' primer and a J-beta primer mix characterized a second PCR of 7 to 11 cycles. Each CDR3 protein is one row after TCRdb ran MiXCR on the 5' RACE reads. The data show 700,000 or so distinct CDR3 sequences, roughly two fifths seen once. The data were obtained in a study of blood T cells in healthy people across ages. Study findings and constraints: Unsorted PBMC material precluded a definitive naive versus antigen-experienced comparison. Diversity of TCR beta correlated strongly with naive T cell percentage. Fewer expanded clones and more diversity marked long-lived versus aged donors.

This clonotype originated in a man aged 80 or over in good health. Sequencing was done on a sample of blood. The J gene is TRBJ2-5, the V gene TRBV9; 7 nucleotides agree with TRBD1. CDR3 nucleotides: TGTGCCAGCAGCGCCTCCGGGACAGAGTACCAAGAGACCCAGTACTTC. Translation: CASSASGTEYQETQYF.